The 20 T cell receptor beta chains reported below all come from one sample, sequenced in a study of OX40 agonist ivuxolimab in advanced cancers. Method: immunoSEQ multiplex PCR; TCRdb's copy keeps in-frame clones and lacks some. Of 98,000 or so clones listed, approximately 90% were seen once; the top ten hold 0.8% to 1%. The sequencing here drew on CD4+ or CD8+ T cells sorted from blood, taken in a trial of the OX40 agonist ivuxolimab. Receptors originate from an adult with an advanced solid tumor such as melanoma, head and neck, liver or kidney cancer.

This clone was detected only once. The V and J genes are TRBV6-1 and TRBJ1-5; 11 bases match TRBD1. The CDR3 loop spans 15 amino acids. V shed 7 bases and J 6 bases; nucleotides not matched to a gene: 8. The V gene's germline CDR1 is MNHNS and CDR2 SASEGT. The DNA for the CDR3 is TGTGCCAGCAATGGACAGGGGGCGCGAGGTCAGCCCCAGCATTTT. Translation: CASNGQGARGQPQHF.

DNA for the CDR3: TGTGCCAGCAGTAGAGCGGGAGTAAACGGGGAGCTGTTTTTT. Encoded protein: CASSRAGVNGELFF. V and J are TRBV25-1 and TRBJ2-2, with TRBD2 identical over 8 bases. The CDR3 is 14 residues long. Germline V CDR1 and CDR2: MGHDK, SYGVNS. Trimming cost V 5 bases and J 7 bases; bases outside gene matches: 6.

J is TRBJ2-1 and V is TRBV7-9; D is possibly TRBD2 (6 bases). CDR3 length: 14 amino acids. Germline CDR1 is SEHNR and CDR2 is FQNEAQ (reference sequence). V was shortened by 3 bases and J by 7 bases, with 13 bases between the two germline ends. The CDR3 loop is CASSFSGSQNEQFF. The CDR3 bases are TGTGCCAGCAGCTTTTCCGGGAGCCAAAATGAGCAGTTCTTC.

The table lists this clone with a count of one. CDR3 sequence (DNA): TGTGCCAGTAGTATAGGGACCGCTAGTCCCCTCCACTTT. Translating it yields CASSIGTASPLHF. V is TRBV19 and J is TRBJ1-6, with D hard to call. Germline CDR1 is LNHDA and CDR2 is SQIVND (reference sequence). V was cut by 1 base and J by 13 bases, with 11 bases left in between. This CDR3 is 13 amino acids long.

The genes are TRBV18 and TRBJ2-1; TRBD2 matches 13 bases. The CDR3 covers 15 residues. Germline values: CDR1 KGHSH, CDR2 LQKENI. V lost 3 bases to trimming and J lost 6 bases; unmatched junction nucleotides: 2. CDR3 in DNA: TGTGCCAGCTCACCTACTAGCGGGAGGGCCAATGAGCAGTTCTTC. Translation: CASSPTSGRANEQFF.

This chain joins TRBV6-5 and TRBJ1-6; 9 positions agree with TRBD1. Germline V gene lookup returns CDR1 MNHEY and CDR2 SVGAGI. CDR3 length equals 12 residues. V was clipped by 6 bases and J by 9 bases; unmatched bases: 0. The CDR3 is CASRTGGSPLHF. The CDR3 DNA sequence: TGTGCCAGCAGGACAGGGGGTTCACCCCTCCACTTT.

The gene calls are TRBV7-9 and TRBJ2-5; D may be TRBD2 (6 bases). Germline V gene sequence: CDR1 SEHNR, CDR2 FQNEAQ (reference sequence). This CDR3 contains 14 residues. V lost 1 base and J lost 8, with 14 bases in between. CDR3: CASSLGLDRETQYF. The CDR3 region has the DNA TGTGCCAGCAGCTTAGGACTAGACCGGGAAACCCAGTACTTC.

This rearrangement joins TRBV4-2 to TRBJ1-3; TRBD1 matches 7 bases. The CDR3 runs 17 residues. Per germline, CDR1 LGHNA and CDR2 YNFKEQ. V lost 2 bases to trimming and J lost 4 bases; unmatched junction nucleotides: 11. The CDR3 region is CASSQRRGDSKGNTIYF. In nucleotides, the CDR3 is TGTGCCAGCAGCCAAAGGAGGGGGGACAGCAAGGGAAACACCATATATTTT.

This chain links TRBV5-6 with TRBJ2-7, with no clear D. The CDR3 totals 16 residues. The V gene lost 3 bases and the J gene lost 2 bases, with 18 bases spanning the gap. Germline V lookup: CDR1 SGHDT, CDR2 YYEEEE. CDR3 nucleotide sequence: TGTGCCAGCAGCTCACGACGGGTACAGCGACCCTACGAGCAGTACTTC. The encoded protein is CASSSRRVQRPYEQYF.

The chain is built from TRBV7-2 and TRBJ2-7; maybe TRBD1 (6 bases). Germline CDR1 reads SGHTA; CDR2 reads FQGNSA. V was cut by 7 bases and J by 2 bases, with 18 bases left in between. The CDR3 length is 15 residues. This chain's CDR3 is CASTMGALQTYEQYF. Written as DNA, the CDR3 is TGTGCCAGCACTATGGGGGCCCTCCAAACCTACGAGCAGTACTTC.

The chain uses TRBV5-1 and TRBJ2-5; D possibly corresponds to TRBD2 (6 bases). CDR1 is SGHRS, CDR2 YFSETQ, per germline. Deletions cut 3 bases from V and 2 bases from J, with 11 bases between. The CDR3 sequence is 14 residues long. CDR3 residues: CASSWDGRQETQYF. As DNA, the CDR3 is TGCGCCAGCAGCTGGGACGGGAGACAAGAGACCCAGTACTTC.

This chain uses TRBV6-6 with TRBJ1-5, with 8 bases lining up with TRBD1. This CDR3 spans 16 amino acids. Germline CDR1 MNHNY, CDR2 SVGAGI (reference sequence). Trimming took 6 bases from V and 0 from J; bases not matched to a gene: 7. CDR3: CASRGTGAYSNQPQHF. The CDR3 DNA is TGTGCCAGCAGGGGGACAGGAGCCTATAGCAATCAGCCCCAGCATTTT.

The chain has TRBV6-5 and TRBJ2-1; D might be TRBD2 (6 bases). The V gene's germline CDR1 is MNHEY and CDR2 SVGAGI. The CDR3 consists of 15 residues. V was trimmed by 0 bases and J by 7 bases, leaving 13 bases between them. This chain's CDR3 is CASSYSRASENEQFF. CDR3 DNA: TGTGCCAGCAGTTACTCGAGGGCTAGCGAGAATGAGCAGTTCTTC.

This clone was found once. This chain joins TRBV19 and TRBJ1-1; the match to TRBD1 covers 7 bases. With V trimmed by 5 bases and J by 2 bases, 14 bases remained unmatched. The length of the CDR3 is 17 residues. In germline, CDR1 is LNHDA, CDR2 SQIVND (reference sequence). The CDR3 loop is CASSAERQGSVNTEAFF. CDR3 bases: TGTGCCAGTAGTGCCGAGCGACAGGGATCGGTCAACACTGAAGCTTTCTTT. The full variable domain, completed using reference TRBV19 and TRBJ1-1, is DGGITQSPKYLFRKEGQNVTLSCEQNLNHDAMYWYRQDPGQGLRLIYYSQIVNDFQKGDIAEGYSVSREKKESFPLTVTSAQKNPTAFYLCASSAERQGSVNTEAFFGQGTRLTVV.

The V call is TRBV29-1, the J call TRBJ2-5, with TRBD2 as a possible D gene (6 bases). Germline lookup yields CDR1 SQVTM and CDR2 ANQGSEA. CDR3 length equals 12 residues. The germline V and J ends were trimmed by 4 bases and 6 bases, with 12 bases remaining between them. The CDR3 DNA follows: TGCAGCGTTGTCGGGAGCGCAAAGACCCAGTACTTC. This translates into CSVVGSAKTQYF.

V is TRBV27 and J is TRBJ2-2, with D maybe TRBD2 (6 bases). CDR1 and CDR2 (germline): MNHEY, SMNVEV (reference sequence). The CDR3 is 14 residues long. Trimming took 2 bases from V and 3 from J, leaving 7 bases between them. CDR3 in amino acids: CASSLTGDTGELFF. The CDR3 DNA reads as TGTGCCAGCAGTTTAACGGGGGACACCGGGGAGCTGTTTTTT.

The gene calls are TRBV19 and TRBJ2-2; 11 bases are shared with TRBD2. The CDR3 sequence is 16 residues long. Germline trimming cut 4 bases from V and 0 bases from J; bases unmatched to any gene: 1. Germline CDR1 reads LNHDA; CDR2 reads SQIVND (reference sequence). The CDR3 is CASSKTSGTNTGELFF. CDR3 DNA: TGTGCCAGTAGTAAGACTAGCGGGACGAACACCGGGGAGCTGTTTTTT.

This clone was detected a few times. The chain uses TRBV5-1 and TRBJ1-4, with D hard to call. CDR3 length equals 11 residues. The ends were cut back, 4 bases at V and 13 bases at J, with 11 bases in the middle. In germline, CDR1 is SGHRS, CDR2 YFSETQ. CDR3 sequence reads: CASSPGVGLFF. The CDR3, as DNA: TGCGCCAGCAGCCCGGGTGTCGGACTGTTTTTT.

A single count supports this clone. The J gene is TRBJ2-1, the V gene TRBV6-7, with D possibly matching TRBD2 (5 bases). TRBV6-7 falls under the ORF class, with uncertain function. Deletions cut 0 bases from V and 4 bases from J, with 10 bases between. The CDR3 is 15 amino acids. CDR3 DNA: TGTGCCAGCAGTTACTCTCCGGGATCGTACAATGAGCAGTTCTTC. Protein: CASSYSPGSYNEQFF.

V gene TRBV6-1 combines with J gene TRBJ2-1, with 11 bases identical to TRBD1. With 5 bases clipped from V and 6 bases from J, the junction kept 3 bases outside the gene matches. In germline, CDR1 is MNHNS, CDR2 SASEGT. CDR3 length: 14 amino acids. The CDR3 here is CASSRDRGGNEQFF. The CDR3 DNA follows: TGTGCCAGCAGTAGGGACAGGGGGGGCAATGAGCAGTTCTTC.